The 27 T cell receptor beta chains below were found in one sample sequenced in a study of identical twins. TCRdb redid the calling of the 5' RACE reads with MiXCR, one entry per CDR3 protein. The sample lists 700,000 or so distinct CDR3 sequences, 8.6% seen once, with 0.85% to 1% in the top ten. This sample was shared with a second study, whose subject was yellow fever vaccine responses in identical twins.

Sequencing was done on a sample of PBMCs. Receptors originate from a woman aged 18-30 years in good health.

V usage is TRBV29-1 and J usage is TRBJ2-1; D is unresolved. Between the trimmed V and J ends, which lost 5 bases and 0 bases, there was a span of 14 bases. CDR1 and CDR2 from the germline V gene are SQVTM and ANQGSEA. The CDR3 consists of 15 residues. CDR3 region: CSVSEDGDSYNEQFF. CDR3 bases: TGCAGCGTTTCCGAAGATGGGGACTCCTACAATGAGCAGTTCTTC.

The rearrangement uses TRBV20-1 and TRBJ2-3, with D unresolved. Germline-derived CDR1 and CDR2 are DFQATT and SNEGSKA (reference sequence). This CDR3 comprises 11 residues. Trimming left V 5 bases short and J 5 bases short, with 8 bases between. Here the CDR3 reads CSAGLGDTQYF. In DNA form, the CDR3 reads TGCAGTGCTGGGCTCGGAGATACGCAGTATTTT.

The chain is built from TRBV19 and TRBJ2-7; no clear D gene. Germline CDR1 is LNHDA and CDR2 is SQIVND (reference sequence). The V end was cut by 0 bases, the J end by 2 bases, with 11 bases between. The CDR3 is 15 residues long. CDR3 DNA sequence: TGTGCCAGTAGTATAGATACCAGTGCGGCCTACGAGCAGTACTTC. It specifies CASSIDTSAAYEQYF.

The J gene is TRBJ2-7, the V gene TRBV6-6, with D possibly being TRBD1 (5 bases). Trimming left V 2 bases short and J 4 bases short, with 9 bases between. The CDR3 contains 13 residues. Germline assignment: CDR1 MNHNY and CDR2 SVGAGI (reference sequence). The CDR3 nucleotides read TGTGCCAGCAGTTACCCCGGACAATACGAGCAGTACTTC. It specifies CASSYPGQYEQYF.

This clonotype has just a few counts. J is TRBJ1-1 and V is TRBV5-6, with a tentative D call TRBD1 (5 bases). Trimming removed 4 bases from V and 4 bases from J, with 20 bases in between. The CDR3 loop spans 16 amino acids. CDR1 SGHDT and CDR2 YYEEEE come from the germline V gene. CDR3 sequence: CASSPPYGATATEAFF. The CDR3 nucleotides read TGTGCCAGCAGCCCTCCGTATGGGGCGACGGCCACTGAAGCTTTCTTT.

CDR3 coding DNA: TGTGCCAGCACCCGACAGGATAACTATGGCTACACCTTC. Amino acids: CASTRQDNYGYTF. This chain uses TRBV7-9 with TRBJ1-2, with a possible D match to TRBD1 (6 bases). CDR1 and CDR2 from the germline V gene are SEHNR and FQNEAQ (reference sequence). V lost 7 bases and J lost 1, with 10 bases in between. CDR3 length: 13 amino acids.

This clonotype was seen many times. The chain joins TRBV20-1 to TRBJ2-1; 9 nucleotides align to TRBD2. V lost 6 bases to trimming and J lost 2 bases; unmatched junction nucleotides: 5. The CDR3 contains 14 residues. Germline assignment: CDR1 DFQATT and CDR2 SNEGSKA (reference sequence). The chain's CDR3 is CSAQSGGTYNEQFF. The CDR3 nucleotides read TGCAGTGCCCAGAGCGGGGGGACCTACAATGAGCAGTTCTTC.

Ten or more counts support this clonotype. The genes are TRBV28 and TRBJ2-6; D remains ambiguous. V lost 2 bases and J 1 base, leaving 12 bases between the germline ends. Germline CDR1 MDHEN, CDR2 SYDVKM. There are 17 residues in the CDR3. The DNA for the CDR3 is TGTGCCAGCAGTTTAATCCGGGCGGCATCTGGGGCCAACGTCCTGACTTTC. Its protein is CASSLIRAASGANVLTF.

The chain employs TRBV20-1 and TRBJ2-2; tentatively, D is TRBD1 or TRBD2 (5 bases each). The germline V and J ends were trimmed by 2 bases and 3 bases, with 10 bases remaining between them. CDR3 length: 14 residues. CDR1 is DFQATT and CDR2 is SNEGSKA in the germline V gene (reference sequence). Written as DNA, the CDR3 is TGCAGTGCTAGACAGGGAGTATACACCGGGGAGCTGTTTTTT. It encodes CSARQGVYTGELFF.

The J gene is TRBJ2-7, the V gene TRBV7-9; D is undetermined. Trimming removed 5 bases at V and 2 bases at J, with 13 bases between. The CDR3 sequence is 14 residues long. Germline CDR1 and CDR2: SEHNR and FQNEAQ (reference sequence). This CDR3 is CASSPTRATYEQYF. The CDR3, as DNA: TGTGCCAGCAGCCCCACCCGGGCTACCTACGAGCAGTACTTC.

This clonotype has more than one count but fewer than ten. The chain joins TRBV7-9 to TRBJ2-1, with 9 bases lining up with TRBD1. Looked up from germline, CDR1 is SEHNR and CDR2 is FQNEAQ (reference sequence). Trimming removed 4 bases from V and 6 bases from J; junction bases left unmatched: 1. This CDR3 is built from 13 residues. The CDR3 protein is CASSSGQGNEQFF. The CDR3 bases are TGTGCCAGCAGCTCGGGACAGGGCAATGAGCAGTTCTTC. The full variable domain, completed using reference TRBV7-9 and TRBJ2-1, is DTGVSQNPRHKITKRGQNVTFRCDPISEHNRLYWYRQTLGQGPEFLTYFQNEAQLEKSRLLSDRFSAERPKGSFSTLEIQRTEQGDSAMYLCASSSGQGNEQFFGPGTRLTVL.

The rearrangement uses TRBV28 and TRBJ2-1; the D call may be TRBD1 or TRBD2 (6 bases each). Trimming cost V 2 bases and J 3 bases, with 14 bases left between them. Germline V CDR1 and CDR2: MDHEN, SYDVKM. This CDR3 has 16 residues. The CDR3 loop reads CASSLGGGTYYNEQFF. CDR3 in DNA: TGTGCCAGCAGTTTAGGGGGCGGGACATACTACAATGAGCAGTTCTTC.

V usage is TRBV6-1 and J usage is TRBJ2-7; TRBD2 might be the D (7 bases). Germline loops: CDR1 MNHNS, CDR2 SASEGT. Trimming removed 7 bases from V and 6 bases from J, with 22 bases in between. The CDR3 is 15 amino acids. The CDR3 loop reads CASTEGEGRAGEQYF. The CDR3 bases are TGTGCCAGCACAGAGGGGGAGGGCCGTGCTGGCGAGCAGTACTTC.

J is TRBJ2-2 and V is TRBV4-3; 11 bases match TRBD1. This CDR3 comprises 19 residues. Losses at the gene ends were 0 bases for V and 0 bases for J; bases not matched to a gene: 6. Germline lookup yields CDR1 LGHNA and CDR2 YSLEER. Here the CDR3 DNA reads TGCGCCAGCAGCCAAGAAGTAGGACAGGGGGCCACGAACACCGGGGAGCTGTTTTTT. It translates to CASSQEVGQGATNTGELFF.

The chain carries TRBV7-2 and TRBJ2-1, with D tentatively TRBD2 (5 bases). Per germline, CDR1 SGHTA and CDR2 FQGNSA. CDR3 length equals 14 residues. V shed 5 bases and J shed 8 bases, with 16 bases lying between them. In nucleotides, the CDR3 is TGTGCCAGCAGCCCCCGGGGTAGCAGCGATGAGCAGTTCTTC. It specifies CASSPRGSSDEQFF. Drawing the rest from reference TRBV7-2 and TRBJ2-1, the complete variable domain is GAGVSQSPSNKVTEKGKDVELRCDPISGHTALYWYRQSLGQGLEFLIYFQGNSAPDKSGLPSDRFSAERTGGSVSTLTIQRTQQEDSAVYLCASSPRGSSDEQFFGPGTRLTVL.

The chain has TRBV4-1 and TRBJ2-7; no definite D call. Germline V gene sequence: CDR1 MGHRA, CDR2 YSYEKL. The CDR3 loop spans 15 amino acids. Trimming shortened V by 0 bases and J by 2 bases, and 11 bases separated the two germline ends. CDR3 residues: CASSQEPRETYEQYF. In DNA, the CDR3 is TGCGCCAGCAGCCAAGAACCCAGAGAAACCTACGAGCAGTACTTC.

This chain uses TRBV7-2 with TRBJ2-1; D is uncertain. Judging by the DNA end, TRBJ2-7 fits better; the J call may be wrong. The CDR3 consists of 14 residues. Germline assignment: CDR1 SGHTA and CDR2 FQGNSA. CDR3 bases: TGTGCCAGCAGCTTAGCCAGACCGAACAATGAGCAGTACTTC. It translates to CASSLARPNNEQYF.

The sample holds many counts of this clonotype. The chain employs TRBV7-3 and TRBJ2-1; TRBD2 might be the D (7 bases). V was pared by 5 bases and J by 5 bases, with 16 bases between. Germline V gene data show CDR1 as SGHTA and CDR2 as FQGTGA. The CDR3 sequence is 15 residues long. The CDR3 spells CASSAHGGADNEQFF. The CDR3 DNA reads TGTGCCAGCAGCGCCCATGGGGGGGCTGACAATGAGCAGTTCTTC.

The chain couples TRBV7-3 to TRBJ2-7; either TRBD1 or TRBD2 may fit D (5 bases each). V was clipped by 5 bases and J by 5 bases, with 13 bases between them. The germline CDR1 and CDR2 sequences are SGHTA and FQGTGA. The CDR3 sequence is 13 residues long. As DNA, the CDR3 is TGTGCCAGCAGCCACGGGACCAGTGACGAGCAGTACTTC. As protein: CASSHGTSDEQYF. Looking up the rest from reference TRBV7-3 and TRBJ2-7 gives the full variable domain: GAGVSQTPSNKVTEKGKYVELRCDPISGHTALYWYRQSLGQGPEFLIYFQGTGAADDSGLPNDRFFAVRPEGSVSTLKIQRTERGDSAVYLCASSHGTSDEQYFGPGTRLTVT.

The V call is TRBV20-1, the J call TRBJ2-3; the match to TRBD2 covers 9 bases. Germline assignment: CDR1 DFQATT and CDR2 SNEGSKA (reference sequence). CDR3 length: 16 residues. J lost 5 bases, V lost 7 bases, and 16 bases had no gene match. Here the CDR3 DNA reads TGCAGTGGAACCAACAGGCGGGAGGGCCTTAGAGATACGCAGTATTTT. Its translation is CSGTNRREGLRDTQYF.

This clonotype occurred a few times. V usage is TRBV20-1 and J usage is TRBJ2-3; 13 bases map to TRBD2. Looked up from germline, CDR1 is DFQATT and CDR2 is SNEGSKA (reference sequence). The CDR3 loop spans 16 amino acids. The J segment lost 2 bases and the V segment lost 3 bases, leaving 5 bases of the junction unmatched. CDR3 loop: CSASPTSGGATDTQYF. Written as DNA, the CDR3 is TGCAGTGCTAGCCCCACTAGCGGGGGGGCCACAGATACGCAGTATTTT.

The rearrangement joins TRBV7-9 to TRBJ2-2, with D uncertain. Germline CDR1 is SEHNR and CDR2 is FQNEAQ (reference sequence). CDR3 length equals 15 residues. The V and J ends lost 8 bases and 1 base respectively, with 14 bases between them. DNA of the CDR3: TGTGCCAGCCCCGGCGAGGAACAGAACACCGGGGAGCTGTTTTTT. Translated: CASPGEEQNTGELFF.

This clonotype was seen a few times. This rearrangement joins TRBV9 to TRBJ2-7; D not certain. The V and J ends lost 0 bases and 1 base respectively, with 14 bases between them. Germline assignment: CDR1 SGDLS and CDR2 YYNGEE. The CDR3 has 16 residues. Written as DNA, the CDR3 is TGTGCCAGCAGCGTAGATGCATTCATTGGGTCCTACGAGCAGTACTTC. It yields the protein CASSVDAFIGSYEQYF.

Only a few counts were recorded for this clonotype. The chain recombines TRBV14 with TRBJ1-6; D gene unclear. Trimming removed 1 base at V and 8 bases at J, with 6 bases between. The CDR3 sequence is 13 residues long. CDR1 is SGHDN, CDR2 FVKESK, per germline. The CDR3 loop reads CASSQVGYSPLHF. In nucleotides, the CDR3 is TGTGCCAGCAGCCAAGTGGGTTATTCACCCCTCCACTTT.

The table lists this clonotype with a few counts. The rearrangement uses TRBV10-1 and TRBJ2-4; TRBD2 agrees at 7 bases. From germline, CDR1 is WNHNN and CDR2 SYGVQD (reference sequence). After removal of 2 bases from V and 4 bases from J, the junction contained 5 bases not matched to a gene. This CDR3 contains 15 residues. This chain's CDR3 is CASSEGLAVKNIQYF. DNA of the CDR3: TGCGCCAGCAGTGAGGGGCTAGCGGTTAAAAACATTCAGTACTTC.

This rearrangement joins TRBV20-1 to TRBJ2-7, with 11 bases aligning to TRBD1. Trimming at V came to 5 bases and at J to 4 bases, leaving 7 bases not matched to a gene. The CDR3 has 14 residues. The germline V gene has CDR1 DFQATT and CDR2 SNEGSKA (reference sequence). CDR3 bases: TGCAGTGCTGGGGGGGGACAGGGGGTTTACGAGCAGTACTTC. This gives the protein CSAGGGQGVYEQYF.

The chain couples TRBV7-2 to TRBJ2-7; 7 bases agree with TRBD2. V lost 5 bases, J lost 5 bases, and 9 bases stayed unmatched. The germline V gene has CDR1 SGHTA and CDR2 FQGNSA. The CDR3 runs 14 residues. CDR3 DNA: TGTGCCAGCAGCCCATGGGGGGGTTGGGACGAGCAGTACTTC. Translated, it gives CASSPWGGWDEQYF.